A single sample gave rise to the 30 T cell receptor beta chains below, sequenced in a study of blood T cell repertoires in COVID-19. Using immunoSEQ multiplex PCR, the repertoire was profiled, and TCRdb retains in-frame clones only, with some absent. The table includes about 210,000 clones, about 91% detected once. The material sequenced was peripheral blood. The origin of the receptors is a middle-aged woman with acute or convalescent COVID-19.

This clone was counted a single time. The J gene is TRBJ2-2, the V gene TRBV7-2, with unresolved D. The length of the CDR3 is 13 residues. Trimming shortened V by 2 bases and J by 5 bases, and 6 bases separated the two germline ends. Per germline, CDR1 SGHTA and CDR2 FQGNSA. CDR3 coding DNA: TGTGCCAGCAGCTTACAGAGGACCGGGGAGCTGTTTTTT. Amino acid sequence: CASSLQRTGELFF.

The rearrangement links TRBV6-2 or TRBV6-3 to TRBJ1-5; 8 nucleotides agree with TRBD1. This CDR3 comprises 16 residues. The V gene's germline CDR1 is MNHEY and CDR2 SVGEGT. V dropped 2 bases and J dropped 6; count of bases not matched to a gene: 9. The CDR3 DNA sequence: TGTGCCAGCAGTTACGGCCCCGGGACAGGATTTCAGCCCCAGCATTTT. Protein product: CASSYGPGTGFQPQHF.

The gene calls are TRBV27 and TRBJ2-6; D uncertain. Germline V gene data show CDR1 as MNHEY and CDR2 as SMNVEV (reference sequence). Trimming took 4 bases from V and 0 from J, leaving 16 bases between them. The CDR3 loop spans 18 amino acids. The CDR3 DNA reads TGTGCCAGCAGTTCTTCAATTGTAAGAGACTCTGGGGCCAACGTCCTGACTTTC. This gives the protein CASSSSIVRDSGANVLTF.

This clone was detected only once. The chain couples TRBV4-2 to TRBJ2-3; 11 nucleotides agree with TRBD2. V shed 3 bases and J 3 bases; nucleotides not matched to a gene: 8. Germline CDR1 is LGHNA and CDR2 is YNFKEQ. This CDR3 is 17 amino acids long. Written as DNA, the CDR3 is TGTGCCAGCAGCCATTCCGCTAGCGGGGGGCTTACAGATACGCAGTATTTT. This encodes CASSHSASGGLTDTQYF.

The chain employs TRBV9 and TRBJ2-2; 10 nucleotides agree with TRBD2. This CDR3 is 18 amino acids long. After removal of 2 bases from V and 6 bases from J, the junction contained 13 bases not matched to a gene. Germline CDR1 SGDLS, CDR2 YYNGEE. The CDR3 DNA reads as TGTGCCAGCAGCGTCGGGCTAGCGGGGGCCGGTGGCGCCGGGGAGCTGTTTTTT. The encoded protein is CASSVGLAGAGGAGELFF.

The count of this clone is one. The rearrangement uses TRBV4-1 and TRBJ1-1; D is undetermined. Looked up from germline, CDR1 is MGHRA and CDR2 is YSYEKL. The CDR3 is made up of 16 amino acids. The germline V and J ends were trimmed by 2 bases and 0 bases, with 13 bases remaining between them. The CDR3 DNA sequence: TGCGCCAGCAGCCAAACCCACGCGTCGATGAACACTGAAGCTTTCTTT. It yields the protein CASSQTHASMNTEAFF.

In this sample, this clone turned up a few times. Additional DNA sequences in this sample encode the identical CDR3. The CDR3 DNA is TGTGCCAGCAGCTTACCAGGGAACACTGAAGCTTTCTTT. This sequence encodes CASSLPGNTEAFF. The chain employs TRBV7-9 and TRBJ1-1; D remains ambiguous. This CDR3 has 13 amino acids. Germline V CDR1 and CDR2: SEHNR, FQNEAQ (reference sequence). With 2 bases removed from V and 1 base from J, the gap between germline ends came to 5 bases.

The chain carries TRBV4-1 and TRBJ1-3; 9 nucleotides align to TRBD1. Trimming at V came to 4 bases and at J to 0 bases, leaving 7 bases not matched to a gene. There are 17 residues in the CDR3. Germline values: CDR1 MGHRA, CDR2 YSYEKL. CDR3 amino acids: CASSRLGQGPSGNTIYF. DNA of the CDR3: TGCGCCAGCAGCCGCCTTGGACAGGGGCCCTCTGGAAACACCATATATTTT.

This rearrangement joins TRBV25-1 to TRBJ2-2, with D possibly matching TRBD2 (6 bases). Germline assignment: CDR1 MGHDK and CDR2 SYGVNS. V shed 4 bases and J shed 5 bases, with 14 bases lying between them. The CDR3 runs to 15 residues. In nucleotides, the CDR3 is TGTGCCAGCAGTGCATGGGGGGACCCGACCGGGGAGCTGTTTTTT. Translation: CASSAWGDPTGELFF.

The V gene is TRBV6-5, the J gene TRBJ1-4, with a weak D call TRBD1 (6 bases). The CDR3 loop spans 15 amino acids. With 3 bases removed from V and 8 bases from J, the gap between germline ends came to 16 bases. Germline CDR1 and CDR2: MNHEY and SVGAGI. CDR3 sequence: CASSYLGGREEKLFF. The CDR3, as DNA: TGTGCCAGCAGTTATCTAGGGGGGAGGGAAGAAAAACTGTTTTTT.

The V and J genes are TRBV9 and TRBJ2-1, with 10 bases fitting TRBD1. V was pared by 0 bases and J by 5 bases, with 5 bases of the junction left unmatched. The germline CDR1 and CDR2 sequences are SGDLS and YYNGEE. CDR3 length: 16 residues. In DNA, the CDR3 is TGTGCCAGCAGCGTAGCTACGGGACAGGGGCACAATGAGCAGTTCTTC. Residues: CASSVATGQGHNEQFF.

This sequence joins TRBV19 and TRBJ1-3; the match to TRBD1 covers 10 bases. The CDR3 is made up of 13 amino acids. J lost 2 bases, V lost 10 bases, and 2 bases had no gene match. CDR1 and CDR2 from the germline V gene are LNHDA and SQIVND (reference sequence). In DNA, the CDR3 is TGTGCCACGGGACAGGGGACTGGAAACACCATATATTTT. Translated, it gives CATGQGTGNTIYF.

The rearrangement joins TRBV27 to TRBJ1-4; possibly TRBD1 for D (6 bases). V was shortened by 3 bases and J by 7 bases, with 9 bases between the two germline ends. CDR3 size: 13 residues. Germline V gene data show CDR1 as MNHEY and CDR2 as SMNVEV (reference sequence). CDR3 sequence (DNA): TGTGCCAGCAGTTTTGGGGGCCTTGAAAAACTGTTTTTT. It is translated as CASSFGGLEKLFF.

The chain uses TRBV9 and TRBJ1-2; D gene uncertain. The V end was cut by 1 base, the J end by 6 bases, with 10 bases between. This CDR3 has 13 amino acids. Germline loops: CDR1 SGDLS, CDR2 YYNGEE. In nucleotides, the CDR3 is TGTGCCAGCAGCGTAAGAAACTCGGATGGCTACACCTTC. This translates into CASSVRNSDGYTF.

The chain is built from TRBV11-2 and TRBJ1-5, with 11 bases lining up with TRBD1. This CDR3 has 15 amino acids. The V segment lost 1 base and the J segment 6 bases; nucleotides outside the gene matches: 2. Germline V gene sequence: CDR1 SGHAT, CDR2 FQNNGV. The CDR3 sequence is CASSLGTGGSQPQHF. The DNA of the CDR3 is TGTGCCAGCAGCTTAGGGACAGGGGGCAGTCAGCCCCAGCATTTT.

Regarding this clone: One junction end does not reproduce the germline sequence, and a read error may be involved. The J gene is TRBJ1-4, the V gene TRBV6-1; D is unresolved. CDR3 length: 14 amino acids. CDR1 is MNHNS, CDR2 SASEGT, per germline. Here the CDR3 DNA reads TGTGCCAGCAGCGAAGGGTGGGGAGGTGAAAAACTGTTTTTT. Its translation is CASSEGWGGEKLFF.

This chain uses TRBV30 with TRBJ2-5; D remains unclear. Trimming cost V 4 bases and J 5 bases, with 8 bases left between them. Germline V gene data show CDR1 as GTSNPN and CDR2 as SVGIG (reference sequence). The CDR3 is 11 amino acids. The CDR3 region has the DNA TGTGCCTGGACATTAGTGGAGACCCAGTACTTC. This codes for CAWTLVETQYF.

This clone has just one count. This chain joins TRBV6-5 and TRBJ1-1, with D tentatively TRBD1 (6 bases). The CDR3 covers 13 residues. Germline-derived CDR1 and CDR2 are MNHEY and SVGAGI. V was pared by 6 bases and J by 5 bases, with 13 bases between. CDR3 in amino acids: CASRTGDWTEAFF. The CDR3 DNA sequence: TGTGCCAGCAGGACAGGTGATTGGACTGAAGCTTTCTTT.

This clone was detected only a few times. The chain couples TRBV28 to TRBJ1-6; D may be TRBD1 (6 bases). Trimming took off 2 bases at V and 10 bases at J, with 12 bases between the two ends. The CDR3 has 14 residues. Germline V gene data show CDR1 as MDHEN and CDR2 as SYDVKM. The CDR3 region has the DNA TGTGCCAGCAGTTTACTGGTAGGGGGATCACCCCTCCACTTT. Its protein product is CASSLLVGGSPLHF.

This CDR3 reads CASTPGTTIYNEQFF. For the CDR3, the DNA is TGCGCCAGTACCCCCGGGACTACCATATACAATGAGCAGTTCTTC. V is TRBV5-1 and J is TRBJ2-1; the match to TRBD2 covers 7 bases. The V gene's germline CDR1 is SGHRS and CDR2 YFSETQ. Trimming cost V 8 bases and J 4 bases; bases outside gene matches: 12. The CDR3 contains 15 residues.

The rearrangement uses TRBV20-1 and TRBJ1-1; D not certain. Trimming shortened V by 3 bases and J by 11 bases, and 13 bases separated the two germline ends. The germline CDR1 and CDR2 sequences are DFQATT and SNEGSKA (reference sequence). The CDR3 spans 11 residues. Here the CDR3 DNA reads TGCAGTGCTAGGGAAGCAGGTTTCGCTTTCTTT. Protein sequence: CSAREAGFAFF.

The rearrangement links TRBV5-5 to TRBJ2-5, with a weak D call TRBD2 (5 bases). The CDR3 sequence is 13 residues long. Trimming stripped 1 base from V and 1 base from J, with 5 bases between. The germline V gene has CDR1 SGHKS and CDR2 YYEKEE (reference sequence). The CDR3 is CASSLRGQETQYF. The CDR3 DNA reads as TGTGCCAGCAGCTTGCGGGGCCAAGAGACCCAGTACTTC.

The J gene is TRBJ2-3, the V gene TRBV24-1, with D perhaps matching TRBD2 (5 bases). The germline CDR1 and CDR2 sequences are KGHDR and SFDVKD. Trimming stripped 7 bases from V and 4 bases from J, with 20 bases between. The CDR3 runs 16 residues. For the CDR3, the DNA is TGTGCCACCAGCCGAGGGTCTTTCGCTGCGTCAGATACGCAGTATTTT. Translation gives CATSRGSFAASDTQYF.

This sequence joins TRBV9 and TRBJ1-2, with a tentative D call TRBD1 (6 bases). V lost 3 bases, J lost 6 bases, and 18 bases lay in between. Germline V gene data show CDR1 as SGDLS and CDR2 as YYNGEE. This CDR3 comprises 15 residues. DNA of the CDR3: TGTGCCAGCAGCGCCGATGACCGGGACACCGATGGCTACACCTTC. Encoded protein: CASSADDRDTDGYTF.

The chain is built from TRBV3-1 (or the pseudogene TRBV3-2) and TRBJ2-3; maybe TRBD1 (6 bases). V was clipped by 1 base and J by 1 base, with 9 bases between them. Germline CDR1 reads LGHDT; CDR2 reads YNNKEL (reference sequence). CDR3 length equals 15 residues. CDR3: CASSQVGGRTDTQYF. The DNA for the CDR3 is TGTGCCAGCAGCCAAGTTGGGGGCCGCACAGATACGCAGTATTTT.

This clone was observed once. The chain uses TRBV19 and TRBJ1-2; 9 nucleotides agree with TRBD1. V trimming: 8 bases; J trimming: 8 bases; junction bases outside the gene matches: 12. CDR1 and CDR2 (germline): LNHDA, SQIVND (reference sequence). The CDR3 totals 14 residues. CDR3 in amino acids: CASRRDRESKGYTF. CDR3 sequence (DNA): TGTGCCAGTCGGCGGGACAGGGAAAGTAAGGGCTACACCTTC.

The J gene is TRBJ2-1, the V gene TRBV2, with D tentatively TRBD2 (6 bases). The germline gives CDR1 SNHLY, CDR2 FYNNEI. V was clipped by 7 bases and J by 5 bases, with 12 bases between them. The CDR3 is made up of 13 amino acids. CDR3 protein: CASTRDANNEQFF. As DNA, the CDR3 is TGTGCCAGCACGCGGGACGCCAACAATGAGCAGTTCTTC. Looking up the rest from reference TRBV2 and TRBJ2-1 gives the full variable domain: EPEVTQTPSHQVTQMGQEVILRCVPISNHLYFYWYRQILGQKVEFLVSFYNNEISEKSEIFDDQFSVERPDGSNFTLKIRSTKLEDSAMYFCASTRDANNEQFFGPGTRLTVL.

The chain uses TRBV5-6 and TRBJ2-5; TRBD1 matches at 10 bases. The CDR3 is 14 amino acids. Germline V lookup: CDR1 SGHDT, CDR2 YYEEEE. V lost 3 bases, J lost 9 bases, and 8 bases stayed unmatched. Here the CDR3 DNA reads TGTGCCAGCAGCTCGACAGGGGGCCGTGGGGCCCAGTACTTC. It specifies CASSSTGGRGAQYF.

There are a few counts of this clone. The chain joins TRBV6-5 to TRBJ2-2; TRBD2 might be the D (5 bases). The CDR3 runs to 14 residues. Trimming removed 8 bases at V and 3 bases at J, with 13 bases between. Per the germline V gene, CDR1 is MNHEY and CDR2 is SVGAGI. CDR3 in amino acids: CASCLRAYTGELFF. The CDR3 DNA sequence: TGTGCCAGCTGTTTGAGGGCGTACACCGGGGAGCTGTTTTTT.

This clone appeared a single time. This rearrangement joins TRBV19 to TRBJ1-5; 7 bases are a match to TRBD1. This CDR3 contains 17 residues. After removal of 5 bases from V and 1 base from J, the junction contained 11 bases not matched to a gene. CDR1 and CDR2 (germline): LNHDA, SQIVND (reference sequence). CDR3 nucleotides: TGTGCCAGTAGTCCCCGTCAGGGGGTAAGGAGCAATCAGCCCCAGCATTTT. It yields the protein CASSPRQGVRSNQPQHF.